The 7 T cell receptor beta chains given below trace back to one sample, sequenced in a study of T cell repertoires in cytomegalovirus infection. From the reads, TCRdb called clonotypes with MiXCR, one entry per CDR3 protein. The sample yields more than 350,000 distinct CDR3 sequences, approximately 31% seen once. The specimen was PBMCs. The origin of the receptors is a human donor in good health (CMV status not recorded). Some clones in this sample may be carry-over from other donors' samples.

The J gene is TRBJ2-3, the V gene TRBV20-1; 10 bases are a match to TRBD2. CDR1 and CDR2 (germline): DFQATT, SNEGSKA (reference sequence). V was pared by 6 bases and J by 5 bases, with 11 bases of the junction left unmatched. The CDR3 contains 15 residues. The CDR3 loop is CSARPASGGGDTQYF. CDR3 coding DNA: TGCAGTGCGCGTCCCGCTAGCGGGGGAGGAGATACGCAGTATTTT.

The V and J genes are TRBV4-2 and TRBJ2-1; D unclear. The V end lost 3 bases, the J end lost 12 bases, and 18 bases lay between the germline ends. CDR1 LGHNA and CDR2 YNFKEQ come from the germline V gene. This CDR3 has 14 amino acids. The CDR3 spells CASSHDPTGLAQFF. As DNA, the CDR3 is TGTGCCAGCAGCCATGACCCCACGGGCCTCGCGCAGTTCTTC.

There are a few counts of this clonotype. The chain uses TRBV7-8 and TRBJ1-5; TRBD1 aligns across 7 bases. Germline V gene lookup returns CDR1 SGHVS and CDR2 FQNEAQ. Trimming at V came to 7 bases and at J to 2 bases, leaving 5 bases not matched to a gene. The CDR3 contains 14 residues. The CDR3 spells CASTTTGGNQPQHF. CDR3 nucleotides: TGTGCCAGCACCACAACAGGGGGCAATCAGCCCCAGCATTTT.

This clonotype was seen more than once but under ten times. This chain links TRBV28 with TRBJ1-4; D uncertain. This CDR3 region has 14 residues. The V gene lost 7 bases and the J gene lost 3 bases, with 12 bases spanning the gap. Germline V lookup: CDR1 MDHEN, CDR2 SYDVKM. CDR3 DNA: TGTGCCAGCAACCTCAGCGGGGCTAATGAAAAACTGTTTTTT. It specifies CASNLSGANEKLFF. The entire variable domain, with the rest obtained from reference TRBV28 and TRBJ1-4, is as follows: DVKVTQSSRYLVKRTGEKVFLECVQDMDHENMFWYRQDPGLGLRLIYFSYDVKMKEKGDIPEGYSVSREKKERFSLILESASTNQTSMYLCASNLSGANEKLFFGSGTQLSVL.

This clonotype showed up just a few times. The chain combines TRBV7-4 with TRBJ2-7; 10 nucleotides line up with TRBD1. Trimming removed 2 bases from V and 3 bases from J; junction bases left unmatched: 13. This CDR3 is built from 18 residues. Germline lookup yields CDR1 SGHVT and CDR2 SQSDAQ. As DNA, the CDR3 is TGTGCCAGCAGCTTAACCCGCGTTGTCGGGACAGGGGTCTACGAGCAGTACTTC. Translating it yields CASSLTRVVGTGVYEQYF.

This clonotype was observed a handful of times. The chain couples TRBV6-6 to TRBJ1-2; 8 bases are shared with TRBD1. There are 13 residues in the CDR3. The V and J ends lost 5 bases and 6 bases, in that order; junction bases with no gene match: 5. Germline-derived CDR1 and CDR2 are MNHNY and SVGAGI (reference sequence). The CDR3 reads CASSQGAPDGYTF. The CDR3 DNA reads TGTGCCAGCAGTCAGGGGGCCCCCGATGGCTACACCTTC.

This clonotype has just a few counts. CDR3 sequence: CSARRGPRGQGVNTEAFF. CDR3 in DNA: TGCAGTGCTAGACGCGGCCCCAGGGGGCAGGGAGTGAACACTGAAGCTTTCTTT. The chain is built from TRBV20-1 and TRBJ1-1; TRBD1 aligns across 8 bases. In germline, CDR1 is DFQATT, CDR2 SNEGSKA (reference sequence). The V gene end was trimmed by 2 bases and the J gene end by 0 bases; junction bases not matched to a gene: 14. CDR3 size: 18 residues.